What follows are 16 T cell receptor beta chains derived from one specimen sequenced in a study of CD8 T cells in ankylosing spondylitis. General study results and limits: Characteristic, it appeared, of ankylosing spondylitis blood was a TCR beta motif of seven or eight highly homologous variants.

TCRdb used MiXCR to reprocess the 5' RACE reads, holding one entry per CDR3 protein. The sample shows 700,000 to 850,000 distinct CDR3 sequences, over 9.5% of them seen only once. Antigens of these TCRs are unknown. Sequenced: blood, either unsorted or a sorted T cell fraction (not recorded which). The receptors derive from a male donor with ankylosing spondylitis.

The table lists this clonotype with many counts. The chain's CDR3 is CASSLFGTDYEQYF. The CDR3 nucleotides read TGTGCCAGCAGCTTATTTGGGACAGACTACGAGCAGTACTTC. The chain employs TRBV7-2 and TRBJ2-7, with 7 positions matching TRBD1. The germline CDR1 and CDR2 sequences are SGHTA and FQGNSA. The trim removed 2 bases at V and 3 bases at J, leaving 4 bases unmatched. This CDR3 comprises 14 residues. Looking up the rest from reference TRBV7-2 and TRBJ2-7 gives the full variable domain: GAGVSQSPSNKVTEKGKDVELRCDPISGHTALYWYRQSLGQGLEFLIYFQGNSAPDKSGLPSDRFSAERTGGSVSTLTIQRTQQEDSAVYLCASSLFGTDYEQYFGPGTRLTVT.

Ten or more counts support this clonotype. The chain joins TRBV20-1 to TRBJ2-3, with 12 nucleotides matching TRBD2. Germline trimming cut 5 bases from V and 0 bases from J; bases unmatched to any gene: 6. The V gene's germline CDR1 is DFQATT and CDR2 SNEGSKA (reference sequence). CDR3 size: 16 residues. Written as DNA, the CDR3 is TGCAGTGCTGTCCCCGGGACTAGCGGGAGCACAGATACGCAGTATTTT. Translation gives CSAVPGTSGSTDTQYF.

This clonotype occurred a few times. This chain joins TRBV6-6 and TRBJ1-4; 10 positions match TRBD1. Germline V CDR1 and CDR2: MNHNY, SVGAGI (reference sequence). The CDR3 runs to 13 residues. With 7 bases clipped from V and 7 bases from J, the junction kept 3 bases outside the gene matches. CDR3 bases: TGTGCCAGCAAGGGACAGGGGATTGAAAAACTGTTTTTT. Translated, it gives CASKGQGIEKLFF.

J is TRBJ1-6 and V is TRBV20-1; unclear D gene. Germline V lookup: CDR1 DFQATT, CDR2 SNEGSKA (reference sequence). There are 13 residues in the CDR3. V was shortened by 0 bases and J by 7 bases, with 7 bases between the two germline ends. CDR3 in amino acids: CSARDPNNSPLHF. Here the CDR3 DNA reads TGCAGTGCTAGAGATCCGAACAATTCACCCCTCCACTTT.

This clonotype was seen a few times. This rearrangement joins TRBV10-3 to TRBJ1-5, with D possibly TRBD1 on 5 matching bases. This CDR3 is built from 16 residues. Germline CDR1 ENHRY, CDR2 SYGVKD. Trimming removed 2 bases at V and 0 bases at J, with 11 bases between. The CDR3 loop reads CAISEGAANSNQPQHF. The CDR3 DNA sequence: TGTGCCATCAGTGAGGGGGCCGCTAATAGCAATCAGCCCCAGCATTTT.

The rearrangement uses TRBV20-1 and TRBJ2-7; D might be TRBD2 (5 bases). Trimming removed 2 bases from V and 6 bases from J, with 17 bases in between. Germline values: CDR1 DFQATT, CDR2 SNEGSKA (reference sequence). The length of the CDR3 is 14 residues. CDR3 coding DNA: TGCAGTGCTAGATGGCGGGTCAGCCCGTCCGAGCAGTACTTC. Translation: CSARWRVSPSEQYF.

This clonotype was picked up many times. V gene TRBV18 combines with J gene TRBJ2-7; TRBD2 matches 8 bases. Per germline, CDR1 KGHSH and CDR2 LQKENI. V shed 3 bases and J 3 bases; nucleotides not matched to a gene: 4. The CDR3 has 14 amino acids. The CDR3 region has the DNA TGTGCCAGCTCACCCGGAGCGGGAGTCTACGAGCAGTACTTC. This gives the protein CASSPGAGVYEQYF.

This clonotype showed up just a few times. Here the CDR3 DNA reads TGTGCCAGCAGCTTGGCCGAAGGGCGGCTGAACACTGAAGCTTTCTTT. Protein: CASSLAEGRLNTEAFF. This chain links TRBV5-6 with TRBJ1-1; D remains unclear. This CDR3 comprises 16 residues. The germline V gene encodes CDR1 SGHDT and CDR2 YYEEEE. Trimming pared 0 bases from V and 0 bases from J, leaving 12 bases between.

This clonotype was seen more than once but under ten times. This chain uses TRBV2 with TRBJ2-7; possible D gene TRBD1, 6 bases. The CDR3 is 13 amino acids. CDR1 and CDR2 (germline): SNHLY, FYNNEI. The V and J ends lost 4 bases and 6 bases respectively, with 13 bases between them. CDR3 DNA: TGTGCCAGCAGTGGAACAGGGTACGGCGAGCAGTACTTC. This gives the protein CASSGTGYGEQYF.

The V and J genes are TRBV5-1 and TRBJ2-1, with 8 bases that match TRBD1. The length of the CDR3 is 14 residues. Germline V lookup: CDR1 SGHRS, CDR2 YFSETQ. J was trimmed by 8 bases and V by 4 bases; bases with no gene match: 8. The CDR3 spells CASSPADRGHEQFF. CDR3 DNA: TGCGCCAGCAGCCCAGCTGACAGGGGCCATGAGCAGTTCTTC.

J is TRBJ1-1 and V is TRBV20-1; D unclear. Germline CDR1 and CDR2: DFQATT and SNEGSKA (reference sequence). V was clipped by 5 bases and J by 4 bases, with 17 bases between them. There are 14 residues in the CDR3. The CDR3 region is CSAYPGGIGTEAFF. The CDR3 DNA sequence: TGCAGTGCTTACCCGGGCGGGATTGGCACTGAAGCTTTCTTT.

Here the CDR3 DNA reads TGTGCCACTTCACGACAGGGGGCCGGTACCGGGGAGCTGTTTTTT. The encoded protein is CATSRQGAGTGELFF. The rearrangement joins TRBV9 to TRBJ2-2, with 10 bases aligning to TRBD1. The V and J ends lost 9 bases and 5 bases, in that order; junction bases with no gene match: 10. Germline CDR1 SGDLS, CDR2 YYNGEE. This CDR3 spans 15 amino acids.

The sample holds many counts of this clonotype. The chain employs TRBV29-1 and TRBJ2-7; tentative D call: TRBD2 (6 bases). V was cut by 4 bases and J by 0 bases, with 13 bases left in between. The CDR3 has 14 residues. The germline V gene has CDR1 SQVTM and CDR2 ANQGSEA. The CDR3 coding sequence is TGCAGCGTTGCGGGACTCCTTAGCTCCTACGAGCAGTACTTC. This sequence encodes CSVAGLLSSYEQYF.

The genes are TRBV29-1 and TRBJ1-2; 7 bases map to TRBD1. The germline V gene has CDR1 SQVTM and CDR2 ANQGSEA. The length of the CDR3 is 13 residues. After removal of 0 bases from V and 3 bases from J, the junction contained 1 base not matched to a gene. The CDR3 sequence is CSVEDQGDYGYTF. CDR3 bases: TGCAGCGTTGAAGATCAGGGGGACTATGGCTACACCTTC.

This clonotype was detected a few times. The rearrangement links TRBV25-1 to TRBJ2-3, with 8 bases lining up with TRBD2. Germline CDR1 is MGHDK and CDR2 is SYGVNS. The CDR3 spans 18 residues. With 1 base clipped from V and 1 base from J, the junction kept 10 bases outside the gene matches. The CDR3: CASSESVGLAGRTDTQYF. As DNA, the CDR3 is TGTGCCAGCAGTGAATCGGTGGGATTAGCGGGGCGCACAGATACGCAGTATTTT.

This chain uses TRBV7-2 with TRBJ2-3; D is unclear. The V end lost 0 bases, the J end lost 5 bases, and 9 bases lay between the germline ends. Looked up from germline, CDR1 is SGHTA and CDR2 is FQGNSA. This CDR3 comprises 14 residues. The CDR3: CASSLAVRLDTQYF. CDR3 DNA sequence: TGTGCCAGCAGCTTAGCGGTAAGGCTAGATACGCAGTATTTT.